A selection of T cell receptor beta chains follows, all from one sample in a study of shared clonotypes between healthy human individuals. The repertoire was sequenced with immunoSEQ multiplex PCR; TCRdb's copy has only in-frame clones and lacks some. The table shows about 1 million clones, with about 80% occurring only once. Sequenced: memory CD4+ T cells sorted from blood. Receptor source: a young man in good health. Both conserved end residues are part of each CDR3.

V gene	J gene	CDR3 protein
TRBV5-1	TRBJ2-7	CASSLPAYEQYF
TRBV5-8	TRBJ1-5	CASSLTGTNQPQHF
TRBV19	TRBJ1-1	CASRKLQAPMNTEAFF
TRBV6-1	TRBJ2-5	CASSESPGGTGETQYF
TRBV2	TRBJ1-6	CASSGSGLYNSPLHF
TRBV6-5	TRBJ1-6	CASSFPVSSYNSPLHF
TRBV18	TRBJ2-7	CASSLNWDRGYEQYF
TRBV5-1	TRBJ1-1	CASSLDRGAEAFF
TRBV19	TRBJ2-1	CASTSTYNEQFF
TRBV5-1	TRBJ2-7	CASSLESAALYGHEQYF
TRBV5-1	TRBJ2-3	CASSKGTPSTDTQYF